This TCR beta chain was found in a study of Ad26.COV2.S vaccination and SARS-CoV-2 variants. This table comes from immunoSEQ multiplex PCR, and its TCRdb copy is limited to in-frame clones, with some not included. The table lists around 340,000 clones, 80% to 90% of them singletons. From germline, CDR1 is KGHSH and CDR2 LQKENI. V shed 2 bases and J 1 base; nucleotides not matched to a gene: 5. CDR3 size: 15 residues. As for treatment: around 19 received Ad26.COV2.S at low or high dose, single or two shots; about 5 received placebo; per-sample allocation not given. All samples were drawn on day 63, counting from the first vaccine or placebo injection. This vaccine is an Ad26 vector that expresses the Wuhan-strain SARS-CoV-2 spike.

The clonotype comes from a person between 18 and 65 years old who received the Ad26.COV2.S COVID-19 vaccine or a placebo. The chain carries TRBV18 and TRBJ2-7; 7 bases agree with TRBD1. Sequences were derived from peripheral blood, sampled in a trial of Ad26.COV2.S vaccine versus placebo. The CDR3 loop is CASSPGQGESYEQYF. The CDR3 DNA reads as TGTGCCAGCTCACCAGGGCAGGGGGAATCCTACGAGCAGTACTTC.